This T cell receptor (beta chain) emerged from a study of blood T cell repertoires in COVID-19. Study-wide background: Researchers got acute and convalescent COVID-19 samples from the United States, Italy and Spain. In each case, the material was cDNA or gDNA derived from T cells, B-cell-depleted T cells, or PBMCs.

The authors' processing: Amplifying reference gene primers gave estimates of nucleated cell counts. Produced via immunoSEQ multiplex PCR; TCRdb's table is partial and in-frame only. Clone size and the V and J calls come from that table; the DNA yielded D and trimming. The sample holds 650,000 to 800,000 clones, 75% to 90% seen once. Material: peripheral blood. This receptor was taken from a woman under 30 with acute or convalescent COVID-19.

The CDR3 coding sequence is TGTGCCAGCACCCTCCCCTATAGGAACACTGAAGCTTTCTTT. Residues: CASTLPYRNTEAFF. This chain joins TRBV7-2 and TRBJ1-1; no firm D call. This CDR3 is 14 amino acids long. Trimming left V 7 bases short and J 1 base short, with 13 bases between. Germline CDR1 is SGHTA and CDR2 is FQGNSA.